What follows are 15 T cell receptor beta chains derived from one specimen sequenced in a study of cytomegalovirus exposure and HLA in healthy donors. PCR primers comprised 60 Vbeta and 13 Jbeta primers. Method: immunoSEQ multiplex PCR; TCRdb's copy keeps in-frame clones and lacks some. The sample consists of about 160,000 clones, around 80% of them appearing once. The specimen was PBMCs. All receptors come from a man between 18 and 35 years old in good health and CMV-seronegative.

This rearrangement joins TRBV29-1 to TRBJ1-1, with 7 bases matching TRBD1. With V trimmed by 7 bases and J by 2 bases, 7 bases remained unmatched. Germline-derived CDR1 and CDR2 are SQVTM and ANQGSEA. The CDR3 runs to 13 residues. CDR3 sequence: CSGAGTENTEAFF. CDR3 DNA sequence: TGCAGCGGAGCCGGGACAGAAAACACTGAAGCTTTCTTT.

This clone was recorded a few times. The CDR3 does not end in the conserved phenylalanine or tryptophan, so this is likely a read error. The chain uses TRBV6-1 and TRBJ1-1; TRBD1 matches 11 bases. V was clipped by 3 bases and J by 1 base; unmatched bases: 13. CDR1 and CDR2 (germline): MNHNS, SASEGT. The CDR3 extends over 19 amino acids. CDR3 amino acids: CASSELRGQGAGENTEAFL. As DNA, the CDR3 is TGTGCCAGCAGTGAGTTGAGAGGACAGGGGGCTGGGGAGAACACTGAAGCTTTCCTT.

The chain employs TRBV5-1 and TRBJ1-6, with TRBD1 matching 11 bases. This CDR3 spans 15 amino acids. Germline-derived CDR1 and CDR2 are SGHRS and YFSETQ. J lost 7 bases, V lost 6 bases, and 6 bases had no gene match. CDR3 coding DNA: TGCGCCAGCAAGCGGACAGGGGGCTCAAATTCACCCCTCCACTTT. Protein product: CASKRTGGSNSPLHF.

The V gene is TRBV7-9, the J gene TRBJ2-7; D uncertain. Looked up from germline, CDR1 is SEHNR and CDR2 is FQNEAQ (reference sequence). CDR3 length: 12 residues. Trimming cost V 5 bases and J 5 bases, with 10 bases left between them. CDR3 coding DNA: TGTGCCAGCAGCCCCCCTTCCCACGAGCAGTACTTC. Its protein is CASSPPSHEQYF.

The chain combines TRBV7-2 with TRBJ1-2; 12 bases map to TRBD1. Germline CDR1 reads SGHTA; CDR2 reads FQGNSA. The CDR3 is 15 residues long. V was clipped by 3 bases and J by 8 bases; unmatched bases: 7. The CDR3 protein is CASSLSGTGGAGYTF. The CDR3 nucleotides are TGTGCCAGCAGCTTGAGCGGGACAGGGGGCGCAGGCTACACCTTC.

The V call is TRBV7-9, the J call TRBJ1-3; D may be TRBD1 (5 bases). Deletions cut 5 bases from V and 0 bases from J, with 20 bases between. Germline V gene sequence: CDR1 SEHNR, CDR2 FQNEAQ (reference sequence). The CDR3 length is 18 residues. The CDR3 DNA is TGTGCCAGCAGCCCCCTAGTTCCCGACAGAAGCTCTGGAAACACCATATATTTT. It translates to CASSPLVPDRSSGNTIYF.

The chain carries TRBV7-9 and TRBJ2-1; TRBD1 agrees at 9 bases. Germline-derived CDR1 and CDR2 are SEHNR and FQNEAQ (reference sequence). V shed 6 bases and J 1 base; nucleotides not matched to a gene: 4. CDR3 size: 15 residues. The CDR3, as DNA: TGTGCCAGCAGTCGAGGACAGGGGTCCTACAATGAGCAGTTCTTC. This encodes CASSRGQGSYNEQFF.

This clone was found a few times. V is TRBV7-6 and J is TRBJ2-7; possibly TRBD1 for D (6 bases). Between the trimmed V and J ends, which lost 5 bases and 0 bases, there was a span of 14 bases. The CDR3 runs to 15 residues. Germline V CDR1 and CDR2: SGHVS, FNYEAQ. CDR3 sequence: CASSQGQRYSYEQYF. In DNA form, the CDR3 reads TGTGCCAGCAGCCAAGGACAGAGATACTCCTACGAGCAGTACTTC.

This clone was seen once. The V gene is TRBV7-2, the J gene TRBJ1-2; D might be TRBD1 (5 bases). V was trimmed by 4 bases and J by 2 bases, leaving 11 bases between them. The CDR3 sequence is 14 residues long. Germline CDR1 reads SGHTA; CDR2 reads FQGNSA. CDR3 region: CASSSGWPNYGYTF. CDR3 bases: TGTGCCAGCAGCTCAGGGTGGCCAAACTATGGCTACACCTTC.

The chain uses TRBV19 and TRBJ2-7, with D possibly TRBD1 on 6 matching bases. Germline-derived CDR1 and CDR2 are LNHDA and SQIVND (reference sequence). V was cut by 1 base and J by 0 bases, with 13 bases left in between. The CDR3 spans 16 residues. CDR3 protein: CASSIAHRDPSYEQYF. The CDR3 bases are TGTGCCAGTAGTATAGCCCACAGGGACCCCTCCTACGAGCAGTACTTC.

V usage is TRBV5-1 and J usage is TRBJ2-7, with 7 bases fitting TRBD1. This CDR3 spans 14 amino acids. The V and J ends lost 6 bases and 5 bases, in that order; junction bases with no gene match: 11. The germline V gene has CDR1 SGHRS and CDR2 YFSETQ. The CDR3: CASTRGRGFNEQYF. DNA of the CDR3: TGCGCCAGCACAAGGGGCAGGGGGTTTAACGAGCAGTACTTC.

The rearrangement uses TRBV5-1 and TRBJ1-2; D might be TRBD1 (5 bases). CDR3 length: 16 amino acids. CDR1 and CDR2 from the germline V gene are SGHRS and YFSETQ. V shed 0 bases and J shed 7 bases, with 19 bases lying between them. The CDR3 is CASSLASGGPFSGYTF. The DNA of the CDR3 is TGCGCCAGCAGCTTGGCCTCGGGGGGTCCCTTCTCTGGCTACACCTTC. The complete variable domain, with remaining parts taken from reference TRBV5-1 and TRBJ1-2, reads KAGVTQTPRYLIKTRGQQVTLSCSPISGHRSVSWYQQTPGQGLQFLFEYFSETQRNKGNFPGRFSGRQFSNSRSEMNVSTLELGDSALYLCASSLASGGPFSGYTFGSGTRLTVV.

The chain carries TRBV13 and TRBJ2-7; 11 bases line up with TRBD1. The germline CDR1 and CDR2 sequences are PRHDT and FYEKMQ (reference sequence). J gave up 6 bases and V 5 bases, and 6 bases lay outside the gene matches. The CDR3 consists of 14 residues. CDR3 region: CASSARDRGFEQYF. CDR3 bases: TGTGCCAGCAGCGCCCGGGACAGGGGGTTCGAGCAGTACTTC.

This clone was seen a few times. V and J are TRBV18 and TRBJ2-7; D gene unclear. This CDR3 contains 15 residues. The V gene's germline CDR1 is KGHSH and CDR2 LQKENI. Trimming cost V 2 bases and J 3 bases, with 14 bases left between them. The CDR3 loop is CASSPEPEKVYEQYF. CDR3 DNA: TGTGCCAGCTCACCAGAGCCCGAGAAAGTCTACGAGCAGTACTTC.

Here the CDR3 DNA reads TGTGCCAGCAGTCGGAGGGGTTATAATGAAAAACTGTTTTTT. This sequence encodes CASSRRGYNEKLFF. V and J are TRBV27 and TRBJ1-4, with D perhaps TRBD1 (5 bases). Trimming took 5 bases from V and 4 from J, leaving 11 bases between them. Germline CDR1 and CDR2: MNHEY and SMNVEV (reference sequence). The CDR3 is 14 amino acids.